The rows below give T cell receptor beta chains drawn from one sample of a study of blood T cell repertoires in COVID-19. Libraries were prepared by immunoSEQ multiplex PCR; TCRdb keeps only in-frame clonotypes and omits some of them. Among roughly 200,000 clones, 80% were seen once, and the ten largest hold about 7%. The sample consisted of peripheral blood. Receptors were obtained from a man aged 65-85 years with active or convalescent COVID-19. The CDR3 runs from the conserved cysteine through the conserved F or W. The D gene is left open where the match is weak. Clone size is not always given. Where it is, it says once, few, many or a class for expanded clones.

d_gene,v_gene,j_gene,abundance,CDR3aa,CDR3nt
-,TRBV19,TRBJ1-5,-,CASSGFSQPQHF,TGTGCCAGTAGTGGCTTCAGTCAGCCCCAGCATTTT
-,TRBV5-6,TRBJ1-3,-,CASSLDGISGNTIYF,TGTGCCAGCAGCTTGGACGGGATCTCTGGAAACACCATATATTTT
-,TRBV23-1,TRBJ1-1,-,CANLKPGITNTEAFF,TGCGCCAACCTGAAGCCAGGGATAACGAACACTGAAGCTTTCTTT
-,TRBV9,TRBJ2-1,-,CASSGGSNEQFF,TGTGCCAGCAGCGGAGGATCCAATGAGCAGTTCTTC
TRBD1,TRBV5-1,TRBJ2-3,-,CASSQGVSTDTQYF,TGCGCCAGCAGTCAGGGGGTAAGCACAGATACGCAGTATTTT
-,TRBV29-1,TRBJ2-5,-,CSVEEGAWETQYF,TGCAGCGTTGAAGAAGGGGCGTGGGAGACCCAGTACTTC
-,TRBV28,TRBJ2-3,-,CASSSPGRRGRTDTQYF,TGTGCCAGCAGTTCCCCCGGGCGGCGGGGGCGAACAGATACGCAGTATTTT
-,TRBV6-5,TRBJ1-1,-,CASSPRTGYTEAFF,TGTGCCAGCAGTCCTCGTACAGGGTACACTGAAGCTTTCTTT
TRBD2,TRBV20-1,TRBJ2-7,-,CSASGTSEDEQYF,TGCAGTGCTAGTGGGACTAGCGAAGACGAGCAGTACTTC
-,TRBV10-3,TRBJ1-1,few,CAISDIPAYEAFF,TGTGCCATCAGTGATATCCCCGCCTATGAAGCTTTCTTT
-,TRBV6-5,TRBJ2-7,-,CASSYNWVSDEQYF,TGTGCCAGCAGTTACAATTGGGTTAGCGACGAGCAGTACTTC
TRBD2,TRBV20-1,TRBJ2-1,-,CSASGVRLAGGPQFF,TGCAGTGCTAGTGGTGTGAGACTAGCGGGGGGCCCGCAGTTCTTC
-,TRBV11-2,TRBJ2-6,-,CASSLVSSSGANVLTF,TGTGCCAGCAGCTTAGTTTCTAGCTCTGGGGCCAACGTCCTGACTTTC
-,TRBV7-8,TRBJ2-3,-,CASSGESTDTQYF,TGTGCCAGCAGCGGGGAGAGCACAGATACGCAGTATTTT
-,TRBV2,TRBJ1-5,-,CASSEAWSGTNQPQHF,TGTGCCAGCAGTGAAGCCTGGTCGGGTACCAATCAGCCCCAGCATTTT
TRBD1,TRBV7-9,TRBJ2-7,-,CASSLAGTGAREQYF,TGTGCCAGCAGCTTAGCCGGGACAGGGGCTCGTGAGCAGTACTTC
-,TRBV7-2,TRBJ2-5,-,CASSSQGNQETQYF,TGTGCCAGCAGCTCTCAGGGGAACCAAGAGACCCAGTACTTC
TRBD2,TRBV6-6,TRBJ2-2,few,CASREETAGGELFF,TGTGCCAGCCGGGAGGAAACCGCGGGCGGGGAGCTGTTTTTT
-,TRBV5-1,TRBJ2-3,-,CASSHRDSTDTQYF,TGCGCCAGCAGCCACAGGGATTCCACAGATACGCAGTATTTT
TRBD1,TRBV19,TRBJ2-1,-,CASSMSGGQGLTTGQFF,TGTGCCAGTAGTATGTCAGGAGGACAGGGGCTGACAACAGGGCAGTTCTTC
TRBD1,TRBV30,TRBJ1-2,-,CAWSDYRGRGGYTF,TGTGCCTGGAGCGACTACAGGGGGAGAGGCGGCTACACCTTC
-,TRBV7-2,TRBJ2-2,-,CASSFGGGLAGELFF,TGTGCCAGCAGCTTCGGTGGAGGGCTGGCCGGGGAGCTGTTTTTT
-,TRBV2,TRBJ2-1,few,CASSVIRENEQFF,TGTGCCAGCAGTGTCATCAGGGAAAATGAGCAGTTCTTC
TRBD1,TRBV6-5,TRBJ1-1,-,CASSSRQGMNTEAFF,TGTGCCAGCAGTAGTCGACAGGGAATGAACACTGAAGCTTTCTTT
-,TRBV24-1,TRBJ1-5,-,CATSDALGQPQHF,TGTGCCACCAGTGATGCCCTAGGTCAGCCCCAGCATTTT
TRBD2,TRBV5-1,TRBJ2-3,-,CASSLLLAGGSDTQYF,TGCGCCAGCAGCTTGCTACTAGCGGGGGGCTCAGATACGCAGTATTTT
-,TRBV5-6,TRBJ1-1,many,CASSLGVAIGAFF,TGTGCCAGCAGCTTGGGAGTGGCCATCGGGGCTTTCTTT
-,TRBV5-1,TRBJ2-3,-,CASSFNREDTQYF,TGCGCCAGCAGCTTTAACAGGGAAGATACGCAGTATTTT
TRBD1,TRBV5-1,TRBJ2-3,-,CASEETGGYSTQYF,TGCGCCAGCGAGGAGACAGGGGGTTATAGTACGCAGTATTTT
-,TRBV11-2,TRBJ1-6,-,CASSRYEPVHF,TGTGCCAGCAGCCGTTATGAGCCGGTCCACTTT
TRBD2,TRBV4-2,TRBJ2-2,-,CASSQRTSGRLNTGELFF,TGTGCCAGCAGCCAAAGGACTAGCGGGAGATTGAACACCGGGGAGCTGTTTTTT
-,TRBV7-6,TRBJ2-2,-,CASSTSYGGTGELFF,TGTGCCAGCAGCACCTCTTACGGGGGAACCGGGGAGCTGTTTTTT
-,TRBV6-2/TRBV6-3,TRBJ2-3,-,CASSYEGTTHTDTQYF,TGTGCCAGCAGTTACGAGGGAACTACACACACAGATACGCAGTATTTT
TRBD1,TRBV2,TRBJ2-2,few,CASNPGTVGTGELFF,TGTGCCAGCAACCCCGGGACAGTCGGCACCGGGGAGCTGTTTTTT
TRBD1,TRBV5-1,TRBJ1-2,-,CASSLNPGQGAIGYTF,TGCGCCAGCAGCCTTAACCCGGGACAGGGGGCTATTGGCTACACCTTC
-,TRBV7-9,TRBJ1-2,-,CASSPPWAGYGYTF,TGTGCCAGCAGCCCCCCCTGGGCGGGCTATGGCTACACCTTC
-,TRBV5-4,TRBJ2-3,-,CASSLGTSANTDTQYF,TGTGCCAGCAGCTTGGGAACGAGCGCGAACACAGATACGCAGTATTTT
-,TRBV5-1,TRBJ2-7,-,CASSPIGTEAYEQYF,TGCGCCAGCAGCCCTATCGGGACTGAAGCCTACGAGCAGTACTTC
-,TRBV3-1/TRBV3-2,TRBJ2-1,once,CASSPSRSGEQFF,TGTGCCAGCAGCCCCTCCCGTAGCGGTGAGCAGTTCTTC